This TCR beta chain comes out of a study of blood T cell repertoires in COVID-19. About the study: COVID-19 samples, acute and convalescent, were from the United States, Italy and Spain.

The assay was immunoSEQ multiplex PCR, and TCRdb's table has in-frame clones only and misses some. The sample yields more than 100,000 clones, 65% to 85% seen once. CDR3 length equals 17 residues. Germline V lookup: CDR1 SGHRS, CDR2 YFSETQ. J gave up 6 bases and V 1 base, and 12 bases lay outside the gene matches. This TCR came from a woman older than 75 with acute or convalescent COVID-19. The chain employs TRBV5-1 and TRBJ2-3; 9 nucleotides match TRBD2. The sequencing sample was made of peripheral blood. The CDR3 sequence is CASSLILAGRGTDTQYF. The CDR3 bases are TGCGCCAGCAGCTTGATCCTAGCGGGAAGGGGGACGGATACGCAGTATTTT. The whole variable domain, remainder taken from reference TRBV5-1 and TRBJ2-3, is KAGVTQTPRYLIKTRGQQVTLSCSPISGHRSVSWYQQTPGQGLQFLFEYFSETQRNKGNFPGRFSGRQFSNSRSEMNVSTLELGDSALYLCASSLILAGRGTDTQYFGPGTRLTVL.